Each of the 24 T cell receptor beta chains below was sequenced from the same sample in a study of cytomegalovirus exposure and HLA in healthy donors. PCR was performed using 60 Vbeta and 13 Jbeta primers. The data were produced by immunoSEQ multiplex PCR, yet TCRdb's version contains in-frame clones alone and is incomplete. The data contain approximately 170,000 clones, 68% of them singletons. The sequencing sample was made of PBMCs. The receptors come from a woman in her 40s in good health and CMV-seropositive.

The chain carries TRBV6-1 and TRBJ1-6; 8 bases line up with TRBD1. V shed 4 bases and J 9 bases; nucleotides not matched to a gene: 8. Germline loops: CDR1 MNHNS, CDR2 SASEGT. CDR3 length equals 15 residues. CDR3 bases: TGTGCCAGCAGTGGGCAGGGGGCGGTGGTTTCACCCCTCCACTTT. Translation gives CASSGQGAVVSPLHF.

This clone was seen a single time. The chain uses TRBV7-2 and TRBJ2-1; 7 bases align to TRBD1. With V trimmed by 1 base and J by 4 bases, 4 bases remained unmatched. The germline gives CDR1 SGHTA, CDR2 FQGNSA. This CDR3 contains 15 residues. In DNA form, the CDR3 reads TGTGCCAGCAGCTTAGACAGGGGCCTTTACAATGAGCAGTTCTTC. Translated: CASSLDRGLYNEQFF.

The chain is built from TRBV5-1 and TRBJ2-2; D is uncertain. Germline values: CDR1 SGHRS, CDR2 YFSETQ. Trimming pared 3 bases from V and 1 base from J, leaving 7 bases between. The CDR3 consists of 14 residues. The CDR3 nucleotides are TGCGCCAGCAGCTGGGCAATGAACACCGGGGAGCTGTTTTTT. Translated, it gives CASSWAMNTGELFF. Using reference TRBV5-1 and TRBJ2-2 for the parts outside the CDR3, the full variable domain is KAGVTQTPRYLIKTRGQQVTLSCSPISGHRSVSWYQQTPGQGLQFLFEYFSETQRNKGNFPGRFSGRQFSNSRSEMNVSTLELGDSALYLCASSWAMNTGELFFGEGSRLTVL.

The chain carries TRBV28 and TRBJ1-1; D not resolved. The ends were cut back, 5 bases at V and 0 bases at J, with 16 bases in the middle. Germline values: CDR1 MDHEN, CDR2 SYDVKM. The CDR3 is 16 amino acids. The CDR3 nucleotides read TGTGCCAGCAGTCCCCTAGGTGAAAGCATGAACACTGAAGCTTTCTTT. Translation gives CASSPLGESMNTEAFF.

The CDR3 DNA follows: TGTGCCAGCAGCGAAGGACAGGGGGCGAGCGGCGGGGAGCTGTTTTTT. It codes for CASSEGQGASGGELFF. This chain links TRBV9 with TRBJ2-2; 11 bases fit TRBD1. With V trimmed by 3 bases and J by 7 bases, 8 bases remained unmatched. CDR1 and CDR2 (germline): SGDLS, YYNGEE. The CDR3 has 16 amino acids.

Written as DNA, the CDR3 is TGTGCCAGCAGTCTTCTTACTAGCGGGGAGACCGGGGAGCTGTTTTTT. Protein: CASSLLTSGETGELFF. The rearrangement joins TRBV28 to TRBJ2-2, with 10 nucleotides matching TRBD2. V lost 5 bases to trimming and J lost 5 bases; unmatched junction nucleotides: 8. CDR1 and CDR2 from the germline V gene are MDHEN and SYDVKM. The CDR3 has 16 residues. The full variable domain, with the rest looked up from reference TRBV28 and TRBJ2-2, is DVKVTQSSRYLVKRTGEKVFLECVQDMDHENMFWYRQDPGLGLRLIYFSYDVKMKEKGDIPEGYSVSREKKERFSLILESASTNQTSMYLCASSLLTSGETGELFFGEGSRLTVL.

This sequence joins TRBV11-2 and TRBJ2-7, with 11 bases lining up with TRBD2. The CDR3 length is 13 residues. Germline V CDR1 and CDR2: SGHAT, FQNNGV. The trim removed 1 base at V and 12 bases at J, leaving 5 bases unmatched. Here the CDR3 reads CASSLGSSGRMYF. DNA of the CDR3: TGTGCCAGCAGCTTAGGGTCTAGCGGGAGGATGTACTTC.

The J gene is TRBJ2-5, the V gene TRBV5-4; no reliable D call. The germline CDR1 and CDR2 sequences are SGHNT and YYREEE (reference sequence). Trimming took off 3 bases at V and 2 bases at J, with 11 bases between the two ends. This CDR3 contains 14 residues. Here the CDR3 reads CASSYYNRQETQYF. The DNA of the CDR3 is TGTGCCAGCAGCTATTATAACAGACAAGAGACCCAGTACTTC.

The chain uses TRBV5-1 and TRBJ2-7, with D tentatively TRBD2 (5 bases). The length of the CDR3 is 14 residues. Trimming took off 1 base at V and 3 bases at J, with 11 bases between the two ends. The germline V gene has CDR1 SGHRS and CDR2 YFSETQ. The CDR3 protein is CASSLTSTDYEQYF. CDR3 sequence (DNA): TGCGCCAGCAGCTTGACTAGTACCGACTACGAGCAGTACTTC.

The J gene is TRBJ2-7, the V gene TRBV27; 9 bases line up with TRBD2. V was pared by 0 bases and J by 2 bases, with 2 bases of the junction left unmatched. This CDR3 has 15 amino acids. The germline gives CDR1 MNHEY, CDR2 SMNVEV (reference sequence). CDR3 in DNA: TGTGCCAGCAGTTTATCTAGCGGGGGCACCTACGAGCAGTACTTC. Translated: CASSLSSGGTYEQYF.

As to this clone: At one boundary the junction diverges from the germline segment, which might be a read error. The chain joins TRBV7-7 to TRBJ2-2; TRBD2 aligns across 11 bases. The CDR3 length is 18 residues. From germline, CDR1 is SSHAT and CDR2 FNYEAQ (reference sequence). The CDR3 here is CASSILGLAEKGTGELFF. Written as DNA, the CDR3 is TGTGCTAGCAGCATACTGGGACTAGCGGAGAAGGGAACCGGGGAGCTGTTTTTT. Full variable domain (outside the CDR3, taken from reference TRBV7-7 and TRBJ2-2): GAGVSQSPRYKVTKRGQDVTLRCDPISSHATLYWYQQALGQGPEFLTYFNYEAQPDKSGLPSDRFSAERPEGSISTLTIQRTEQRDSAMYRCASSILGLAEKGTGELFFGEGSRLTVL.

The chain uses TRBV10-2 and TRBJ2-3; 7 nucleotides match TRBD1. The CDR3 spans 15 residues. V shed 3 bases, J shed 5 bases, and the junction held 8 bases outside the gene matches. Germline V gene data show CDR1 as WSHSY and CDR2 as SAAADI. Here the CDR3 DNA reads TGCGCCAGCAGTGATACTACAGGGGCGAAAGATACGCAGTATTTT. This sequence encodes CASSDTTGAKDTQYF.

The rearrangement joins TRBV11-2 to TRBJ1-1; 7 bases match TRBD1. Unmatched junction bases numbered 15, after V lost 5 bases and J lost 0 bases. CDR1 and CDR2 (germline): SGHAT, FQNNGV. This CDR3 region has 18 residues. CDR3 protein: CASSNSRDSYAMNTEAFF. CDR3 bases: TGTGCCAGCAGCAACTCCCGGGACAGCTACGCCATGAACACTGAAGCTTTCTTT.

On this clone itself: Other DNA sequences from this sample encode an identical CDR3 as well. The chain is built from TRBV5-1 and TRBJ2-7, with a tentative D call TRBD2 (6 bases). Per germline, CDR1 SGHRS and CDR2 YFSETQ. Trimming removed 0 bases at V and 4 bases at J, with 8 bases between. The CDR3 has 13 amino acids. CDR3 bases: TGCGCCAGCAGCTTGGAGGAGGGGTACGAGCAGTACTTC. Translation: CASSLEEGYEQYF.

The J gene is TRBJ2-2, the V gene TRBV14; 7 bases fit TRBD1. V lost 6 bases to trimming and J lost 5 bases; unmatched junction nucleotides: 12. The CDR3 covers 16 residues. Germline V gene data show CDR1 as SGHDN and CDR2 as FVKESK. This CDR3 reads CASSPPSTGKTGELFF. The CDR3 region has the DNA TGTGCCAGCAGTCCCCCCTCGACAGGGAAGACCGGGGAGCTGTTTTTT.

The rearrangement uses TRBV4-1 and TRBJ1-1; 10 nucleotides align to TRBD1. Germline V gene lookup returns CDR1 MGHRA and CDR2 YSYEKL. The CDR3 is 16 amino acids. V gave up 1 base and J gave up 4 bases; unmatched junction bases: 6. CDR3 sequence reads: CASSQGQGASGTEAFF. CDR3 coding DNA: TGCGCCAGCAGCCAAGGACAGGGGGCGAGTGGCACTGAAGCTTTCTTT.

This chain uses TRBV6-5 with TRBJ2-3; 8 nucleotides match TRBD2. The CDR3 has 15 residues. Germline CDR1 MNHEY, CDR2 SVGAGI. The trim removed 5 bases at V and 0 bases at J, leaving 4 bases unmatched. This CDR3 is CASSPIAGSTDTQYF. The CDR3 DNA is TGTGCCAGCAGTCCGATAGCGGGAAGCACAGATACGCAGTATTTT.

The CDR3 coding sequence is TGTGCCAGCAGCTTAGGGGCCGGGGCGGGGGGTCTTAGAGAGCAGTACTTC. Its translation: CASSLGAGAGGLREQYF. The J gene is TRBJ2-7, the V gene TRBV7-2, with 8 positions matching TRBD2. CDR1 and CDR2 (germline): SGHTA, FQGNSA. This CDR3 has 17 amino acids. Unmatched junction bases numbered 15, after V lost 1 base and J lost 7 bases.

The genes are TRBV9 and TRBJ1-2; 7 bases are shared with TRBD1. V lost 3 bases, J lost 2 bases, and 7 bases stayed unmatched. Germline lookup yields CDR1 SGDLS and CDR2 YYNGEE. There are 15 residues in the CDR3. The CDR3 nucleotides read TGTGCCAGCAGCGCAGGACAGGACCGCAACTATGGCTACACCTTC. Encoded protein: CASSAGQDRNYGYTF.

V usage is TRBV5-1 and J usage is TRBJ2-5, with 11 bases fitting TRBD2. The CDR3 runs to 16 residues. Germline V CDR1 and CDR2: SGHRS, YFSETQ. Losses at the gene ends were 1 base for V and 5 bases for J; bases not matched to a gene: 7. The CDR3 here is CASSLISGRAEETQYF. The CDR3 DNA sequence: TGCGCCAGCAGCTTGATTAGCGGGAGGGCCGAGGAGACCCAGTACTTC. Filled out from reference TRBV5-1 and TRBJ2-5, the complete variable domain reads KAGVTQTPRYLIKTRGQQVTLSCSPISGHRSVSWYQQTPGQGLQFLFEYFSETQRNKGNFPGRFSGRQFSNSRSEMNVSTLELGDSALYLCASSLISGRAEETQYFGPGTRLLVL.

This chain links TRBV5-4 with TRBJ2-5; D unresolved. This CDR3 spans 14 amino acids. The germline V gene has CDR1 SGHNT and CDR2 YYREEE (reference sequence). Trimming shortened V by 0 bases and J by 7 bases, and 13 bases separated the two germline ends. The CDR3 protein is CASSLDRTSGTQYF. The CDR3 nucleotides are TGTGCCAGCAGCTTGGACCGAACCTCAGGGACCCAGTACTTC.

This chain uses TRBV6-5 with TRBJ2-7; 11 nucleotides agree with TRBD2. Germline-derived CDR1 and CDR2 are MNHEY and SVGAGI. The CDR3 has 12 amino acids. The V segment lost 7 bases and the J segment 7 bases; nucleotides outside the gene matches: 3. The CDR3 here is CASKTSGEEQYF. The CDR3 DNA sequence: TGTGCCAGCAAGACTAGCGGGGAAGAGCAGTACTTC.

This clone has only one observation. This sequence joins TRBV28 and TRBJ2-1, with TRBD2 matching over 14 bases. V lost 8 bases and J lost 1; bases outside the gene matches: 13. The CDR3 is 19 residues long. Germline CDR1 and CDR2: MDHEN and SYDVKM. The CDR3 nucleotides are TGTGCCAGCCCTCCATCGGGACTAGCGGGAGAAAGGTCCTACAATGAGCAGTTCTTC. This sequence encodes CASPPSGLAGERSYNEQFF. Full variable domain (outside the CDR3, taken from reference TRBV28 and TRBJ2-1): DVKVTQSSRYLVKRTGEKVFLECVQDMDHENMFWYRQDPGLGLRLIYFSYDVKMKEKGDIPEGYSVSREKKERFSLILESASTNQTSMYLCASPPSGLAGERSYNEQFFGPGTRLTVL.

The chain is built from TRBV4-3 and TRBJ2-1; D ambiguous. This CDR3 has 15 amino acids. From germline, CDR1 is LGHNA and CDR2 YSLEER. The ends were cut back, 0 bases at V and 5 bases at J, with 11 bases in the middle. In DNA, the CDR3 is TGCGCCAGCAGCCAAGATAGAGCCAGGAACAATGAGCAGTTCTTC. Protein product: CASSQDRARNNEQFF.